Listed here are 2 T cell receptor beta chains from one sample, sequenced in a study of T cell repertoires in cytomegalovirus infection. MiXCR, run by TCRdb on the reads, gives a single entry per CDR3 protein. The sample yields approximately 500,000 distinct CDR3 sequences, 11% seen once. The specimen sequenced was PBMCs. Receptors originate from a human donor in good health (CMV status not recorded). Some clones in this sample may be carry-over from other donors' samples.

This clonotype was seen many times. V gene TRBV12-3 or TRBV12-4 combines with J gene TRBJ1-6; D is unclear. Trimming cost V 2 bases and J 18 bases, with 14 bases left between them. The CDR3 consists of 12 residues. CDR3 bases: TGTGCCAGCAGTTTATCGCCCGGGGAGACCCACTTT. Amino acids: CASSLSPGETHF.

This chain joins TRBV7-9 and TRBJ1-4; D perhaps matches TRBD1 (6 bases). Germline V gene sequence: CDR1 SEHNR, CDR2 FQNEAQ (reference sequence). Trimming took off 4 bases at V and 1 base at J, with 10 bases between the two ends. This CDR3 is built from 15 residues. CDR3 DNA sequence: TGTGCCAGCAGCTCGCCCAGGGGAACTAATGAAAAACTGTTTTTT. Translating gives CASSSPRGTNEKLFF.